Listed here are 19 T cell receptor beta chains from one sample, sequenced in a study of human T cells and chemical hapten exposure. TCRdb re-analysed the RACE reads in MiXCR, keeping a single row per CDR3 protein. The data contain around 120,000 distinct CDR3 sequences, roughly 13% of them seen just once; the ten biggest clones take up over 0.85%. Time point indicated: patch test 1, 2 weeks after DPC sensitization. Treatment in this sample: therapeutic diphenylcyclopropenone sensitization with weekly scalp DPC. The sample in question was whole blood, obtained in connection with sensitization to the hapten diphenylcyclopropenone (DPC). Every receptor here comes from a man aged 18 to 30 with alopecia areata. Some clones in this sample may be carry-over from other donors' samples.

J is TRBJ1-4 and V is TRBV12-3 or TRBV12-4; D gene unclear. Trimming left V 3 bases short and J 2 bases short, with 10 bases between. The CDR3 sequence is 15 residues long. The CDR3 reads CASSFWQATNEKLFF. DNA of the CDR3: TGTGCCAGCAGTTTCTGGCAGGCGACTAATGAAAAACTGTTTTTT.

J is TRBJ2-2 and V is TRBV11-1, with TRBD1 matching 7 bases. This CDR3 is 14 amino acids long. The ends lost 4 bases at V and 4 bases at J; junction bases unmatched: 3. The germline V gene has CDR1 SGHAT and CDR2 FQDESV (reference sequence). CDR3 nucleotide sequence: TGTGCCAGCAGCTATCGACAGGGCACCGGGGAGCTGTTTTTT. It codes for CASSYRQGTGELFF.

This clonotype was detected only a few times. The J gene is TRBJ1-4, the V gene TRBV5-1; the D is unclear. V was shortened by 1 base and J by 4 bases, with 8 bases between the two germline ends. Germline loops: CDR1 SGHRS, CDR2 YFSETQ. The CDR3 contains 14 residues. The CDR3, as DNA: TGCGCCAGCAGCTTGCCTGGGGTTAATGAAAAACTGTTTTTT. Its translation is CASSLPGVNEKLFF. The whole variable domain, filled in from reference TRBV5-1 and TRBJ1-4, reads KAGVTQTPRYLIKTRGQQVTLSCSPISGHRSVSWYQQTPGQGLQFLFEYFSETQRNKGNFPGRFSGRQFSNSRSEMNVSTLELGDSALYLCASSLPGVNEKLFFGSGTQLSVL.

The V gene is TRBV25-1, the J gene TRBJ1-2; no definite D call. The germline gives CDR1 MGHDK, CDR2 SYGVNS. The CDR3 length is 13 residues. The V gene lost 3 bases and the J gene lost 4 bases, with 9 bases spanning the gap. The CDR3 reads CASSDNKLYGYTF. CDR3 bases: TGTGCCAGCAGTGATAACAAACTCTATGGCTACACCTTC.

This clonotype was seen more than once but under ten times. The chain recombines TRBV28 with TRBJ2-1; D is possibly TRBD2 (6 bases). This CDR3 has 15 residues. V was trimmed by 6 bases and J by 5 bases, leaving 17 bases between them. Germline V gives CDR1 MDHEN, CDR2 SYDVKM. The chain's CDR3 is CASSRTGTENNEQFF. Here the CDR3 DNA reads TGTGCCAGCAGCCGGACCGGGACTGAGAACAATGAGCAGTTCTTC.

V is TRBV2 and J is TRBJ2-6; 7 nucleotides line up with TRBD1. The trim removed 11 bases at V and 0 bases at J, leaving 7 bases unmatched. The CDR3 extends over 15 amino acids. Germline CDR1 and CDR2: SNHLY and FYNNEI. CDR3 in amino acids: CASRQGLSGANVLTF. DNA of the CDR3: TGTGCCTCTCGACAGGGCCTCTCTGGGGCCAACGTCCTGACTTTC.

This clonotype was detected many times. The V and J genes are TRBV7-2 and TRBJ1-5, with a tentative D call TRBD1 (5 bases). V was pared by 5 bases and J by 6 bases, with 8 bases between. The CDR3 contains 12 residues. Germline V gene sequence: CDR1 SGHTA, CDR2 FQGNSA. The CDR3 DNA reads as TGTGCCAGCAGCCTGAGGGGTCAGCCCCAGCATTTT. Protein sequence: CASSLRGQPQHF.

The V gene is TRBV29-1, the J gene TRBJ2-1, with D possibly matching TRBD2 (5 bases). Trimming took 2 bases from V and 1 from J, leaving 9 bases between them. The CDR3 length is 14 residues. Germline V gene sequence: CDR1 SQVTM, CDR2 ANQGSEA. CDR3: CSVESGVSYNEQFF. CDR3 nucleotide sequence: TGCAGCGTTGAATCCGGGGTGTCCTACAATGAGCAGTTCTTC.

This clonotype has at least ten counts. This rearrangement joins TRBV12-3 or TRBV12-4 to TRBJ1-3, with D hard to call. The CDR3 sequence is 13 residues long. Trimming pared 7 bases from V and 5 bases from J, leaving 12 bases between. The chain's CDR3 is CASILRPRNTIYF. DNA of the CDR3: TGTGCCAGCATCCTAAGGCCTAGAAACACCATATATTTT.

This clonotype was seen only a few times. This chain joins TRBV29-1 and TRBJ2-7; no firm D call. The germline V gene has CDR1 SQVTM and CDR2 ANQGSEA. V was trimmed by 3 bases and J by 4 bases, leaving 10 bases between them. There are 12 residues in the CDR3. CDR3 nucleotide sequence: TGCAGCGTTGAGGCAGCCTCATACGAGCAGTACTTC. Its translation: CSVEAASYEQYF.

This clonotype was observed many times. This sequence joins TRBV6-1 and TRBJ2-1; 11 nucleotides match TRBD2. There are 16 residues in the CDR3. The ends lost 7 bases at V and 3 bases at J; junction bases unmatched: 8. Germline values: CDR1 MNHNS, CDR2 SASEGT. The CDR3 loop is CASKASGGLNYNEQFF. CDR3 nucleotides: TGTGCCAGCAAAGCTAGCGGGGGGCTCAACTACAATGAGCAGTTCTTC.

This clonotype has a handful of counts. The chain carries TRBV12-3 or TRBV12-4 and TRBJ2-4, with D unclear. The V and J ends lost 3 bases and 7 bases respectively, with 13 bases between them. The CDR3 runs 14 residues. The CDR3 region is CASSLWALTNIQYF. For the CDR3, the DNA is TGTGCCAGCAGTTTGTGGGCTCTAACCAACATTCAGTACTTC.

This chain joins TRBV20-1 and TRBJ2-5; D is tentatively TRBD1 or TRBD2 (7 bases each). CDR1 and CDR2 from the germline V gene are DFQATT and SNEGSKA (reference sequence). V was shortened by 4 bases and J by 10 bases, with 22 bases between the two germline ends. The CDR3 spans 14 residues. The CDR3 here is CSANPGRGGSDQYF. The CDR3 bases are TGCAGTGCTAACCCCGGCAGGGGGGGATCGGACCAGTACTTC.

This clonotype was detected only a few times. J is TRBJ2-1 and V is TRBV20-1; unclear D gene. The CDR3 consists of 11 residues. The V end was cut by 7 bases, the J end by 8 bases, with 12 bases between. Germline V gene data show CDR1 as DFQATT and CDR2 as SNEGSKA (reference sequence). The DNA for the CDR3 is TGCAGTGTAAACACAGCCTATGAGCAGTTCTTC. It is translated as CSVNTAYEQFF.

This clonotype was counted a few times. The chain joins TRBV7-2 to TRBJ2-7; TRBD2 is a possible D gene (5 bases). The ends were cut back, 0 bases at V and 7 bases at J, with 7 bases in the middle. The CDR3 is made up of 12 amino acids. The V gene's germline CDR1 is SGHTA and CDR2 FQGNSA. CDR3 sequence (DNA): TGTGCCAGCAGCTTAGCGAGGAGGGAGCAGTACTTC. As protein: CASSLARREQYF.

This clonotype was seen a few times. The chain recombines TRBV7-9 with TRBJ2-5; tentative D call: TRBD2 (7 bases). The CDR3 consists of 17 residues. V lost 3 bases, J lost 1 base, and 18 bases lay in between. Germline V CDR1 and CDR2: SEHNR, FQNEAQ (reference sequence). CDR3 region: CASSFRGRGRTQETQYF. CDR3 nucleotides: TGTGCCAGCAGCTTCAGAGGGCGGGGGCGAACCCAAGAGACCCAGTACTTC.

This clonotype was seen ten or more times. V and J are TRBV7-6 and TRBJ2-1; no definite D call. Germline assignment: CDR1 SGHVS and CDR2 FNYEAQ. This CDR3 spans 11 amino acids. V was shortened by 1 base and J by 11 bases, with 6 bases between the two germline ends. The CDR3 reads CASSLGAQQFF. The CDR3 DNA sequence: TGTGCCAGCAGCTTAGGGGCGCAGCAGTTCTTC.

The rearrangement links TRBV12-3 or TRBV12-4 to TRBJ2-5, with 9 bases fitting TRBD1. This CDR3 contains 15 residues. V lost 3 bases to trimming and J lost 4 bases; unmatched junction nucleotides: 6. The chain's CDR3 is CASSLGTGIRETQYF. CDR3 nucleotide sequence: TGTGCCAGCAGTTTGGGGACAGGGATCAGAGAGACCCAGTACTTC.

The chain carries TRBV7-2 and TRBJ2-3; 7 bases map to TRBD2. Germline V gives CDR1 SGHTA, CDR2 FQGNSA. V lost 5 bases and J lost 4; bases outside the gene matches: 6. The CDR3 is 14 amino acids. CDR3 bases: TGTGCCAGCAGCCTAAGGACTAGTTCAGATACGCAGTATTTT. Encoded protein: CASSLRTSSDTQYF.